A single sample gave rise to the 19 T cell receptor beta chains below, sequenced in a study of T cell clusters in autoimmune cytopenias (dated by TCRdb to between 2018 and 2020). TRB amplification used around 250 ng of peripheral blood genomic DNA, 41,000 or so genome equivalents, per sample. Sequencing was carried out with an Illumina MiSeq. TRB rearrangements were amplified by multiplex PCR following a touch-down protocol, with the TRB-A and TRB-B primer pools mixed in one tube. Following reprocessing of the reads by TCRdb, the data hold one row per CDR3 protein sequence and no DNA is available. The sample's clone listing holds over a thousand distinct CDR3 sequences. Almost 9% of the sample belongs to the ten largest clones. This sample also belongs to another study, concerning T cell repertoires in aging, cancer and after chemotherapy.

The sequenced material came from peripheral blood. These receptors all come from a human donor in good health.

This CDR3 is CASAYGTGEQYF. The J gene is TRBJ2-7, the V gene TRBV12-5. Germline V gene data show CDR1 as LGHNT and CDR2 as FRNRAP. This CDR3 region has 12 residues. Full variable domain (outside the CDR3, taken from reference TRBV12-5 and TRBJ2-7): DARVTQTPRHKVTEMGQEVTMRCQPILGHNTVFWYRQTMMQGLELLAYFRNRAPLDDSGMPKDRFSAEMPDATLATLKIQPSEPRDSAVYFCASAYGTGEQYFGPGTRLTVT.

This rearrangement joins TRBV2 to TRBJ2-2; TCRdb names TRBD1, which stays unverified in the absence of DNA. The CDR3 totals 15 residues. The V gene's germline CDR1 is SNHLY and CDR2 FYNNEI. CDR3 amino acids: CASSETFGADGELFF.

Measured by frequency, this clonotype is large. This chain connects TRBV6-5 to TRBJ1-4. There are 11 residues in the CDR3. Germline CDR1 and CDR2: MNHEY and SVGAGI. CDR3 sequence: CASAGNEKLFF.

This clonotype is large by frequency. The gene calls are TRBV27 and TRBJ2-7; the TCRdb D gene call, TRBD1, has no DNA to confirm it. Germline loops: CDR1 MNHEY, CDR2 SMNVEV (reference sequence). The CDR3 is 16 amino acids. The CDR3 region is CASSLERQGWCDEQYF.

The CDR3 region is CASSPGDSSYNEQFF. The V gene is TRBV19, the J gene TRBJ2-1; no DNA is available, so the TRBD1 call from TCRdb remains unchecked. The CDR3 is 15 amino acids. Germline CDR1 and CDR2: LNHDA and SQIVND (reference sequence).

This clonotype is labeled medium-sized (0.01 to 0.1%) based on frequency. The chain has TRBV11-2 and TRBJ1-6; TCRdb designates TRBD1, a call that cannot be tested without DNA. The germline gives CDR1 SGHAT, CDR2 FQNNGV. The CDR3 extends over 16 amino acids. CDR3 region: CASSPWDRGRNSPLHF.

Measured by frequency, this clonotype is medium-sized. The chain is built from TRBV20-1 and TRBJ2-7. Looked up from germline, CDR1 is DFQATT and CDR2 is SNEGSKA (reference sequence). The CDR3 sequence is 12 residues long. CDR3 amino acids: CSARIGSVEQYF.

This clonotype shows up as medium-sized by frequency. V and J are TRBV20-1 and TRBJ2-7; with no DNA, the TCRdb D assignment of TRBD1 cannot be verified. The germline gives CDR1 DFQATT, CDR2 SNEGSKA (reference sequence). This CDR3 is 13 amino acids long. The CDR3 spells CSVWTGDSYEQYF.

Measured by frequency, this clonotype is large (0.1 to 1%). J is TRBJ2-7 and V is TRBV6-5; with no DNA, the TCRdb D assignment of TRBD1 cannot be verified. Germline-derived CDR1 and CDR2 are MNHEY and SVGAGI. This CDR3 region has 14 residues. The CDR3 region is CASSYGGGGYEQYF.

By frequency, this clonotype registers large. The chain joins TRBV11-1 to TRBJ1-3. The CDR3 totals 15 residues. Germline CDR1 and CDR2: SGHAT and FQDESV (reference sequence). The CDR3 here is CASSLQSDPGNTIYF.

This clonotype ranks as large (0.1 to 1%) in terms of frequency. J is TRBJ2-2 and V is TRBV5-4; the D call from TCRdb, TRBD2, cannot be confirmed without DNA. CDR1 is SGHNT and CDR2 is YYREEE in the germline V gene (reference sequence). This CDR3 region has 15 residues. CDR3 loop: CASSLAGLSTGELFF.

This clonotype counts as medium-sized by frequency. V usage is TRBV21-1 and J usage is TRBJ2-2; the D call of TRBD1 rests on TCRdb alone, since no DNA is present to check it. TRBV21-1 is tagged as a pseudogene. The CDR3 has 17 residues. The CDR3 region is CASSKSGTYANTGELFF.

This clonotype ranks as medium-sized in terms of frequency. V and J are TRBV5-6 and TRBJ1-5; with no DNA, the TCRdb D assignment of TRBD1 cannot be verified. Germline CDR1 reads SGHDT; CDR2 reads YYEEEE. The CDR3 sequence is 15 residues long. CDR3 sequence reads: CASSSQGIGNQPQHF.

This rearrangement joins TRBV7-9 to TRBJ2-5. Germline CDR1 reads SEHNR; CDR2 reads FQNEAQ (reference sequence). The CDR3 runs to 15 residues. The CDR3 reads CASSVQQGYQETQNF.

The J gene is TRBJ2-1, the V gene TRBV27; with no DNA, the TCRdb D assignment of TRBD1 cannot be verified. There are 14 residues in the CDR3. Germline lookup yields CDR1 MNHEY and CDR2 SMNVEV (reference sequence). The CDR3 reads CASRTGGSYNEQFF.

J is TRBJ2-3 and V is TRBV2; TCRdb proposes TRBD2, but this gene call is untestable without DNA. There are 14 residues in the CDR3. The V gene's germline CDR1 is SNHLY and CDR2 FYNNEI. The CDR3 reads CASSPGGGTDTQYF.

The chain uses TRBV7-2 and TRBJ1-1. CDR1 is SGHTA and CDR2 is FQGNSA in the germline V gene. The CDR3 extends over 13 amino acids. The CDR3 here is CASRIQENTEAFF.

Its frequency marks this clonotype as medium-sized (0.01 to 0.1%). The chain combines TRBV29-1 with TRBJ2-5; no DNA is available, so the TRBD1 call from TCRdb remains unchecked. From germline, CDR1 is SQVTM and CDR2 ANQGSEA. This CDR3 is 12 amino acids long. The CDR3 reads CSVGQAQETQYF. Complete variable domain (other parts from reference TRBV29-1 and TRBJ2-5): SAVISQKPSRDICQRGTSLTIQCQVDSQVTMMFWYRQQPGQSLTLIATANQGSEATYESGFVIDKFPISRPNLTFSTLTVSNMSPEDSSIYLCSVGQAQETQYFGPGTRLLVL.

The V call is TRBV30, the J call TRBJ1-1; TCRdb names TRBD1, which stays unverified in the absence of DNA. Germline CDR1 GTSNPN, CDR2 SVGIG (reference sequence). CDR3 length equals 13 residues. The CDR3 reads CAWSPRGRPEAFF.